This T cell receptor (beta chain) comes out of a study of shared T cell receptors in the human thymus. This clone was seen more than once but under ten times. Sequencing was performed with immunoSEQ multiplex PCR; in TCRdb, only in-frame clones are kept and a portion is missing. This table holds 500,000 to 550,000 clones, about 84% found once. Germline V CDR1 and CDR2: LNHDA, SQIVND (reference sequence). Germline trimming cut 5 bases from V and 2 bases from J; bases unmatched to any gene: 8. This CDR3 is 16 amino acids long. These records were also assigned to another study, of human thymus T cells.

Sample: thymocytes. The chain joins TRBV19 to TRBJ2-7, with TRBD1 identical over 11 bases. The origin of this receptor is a boy less than two years old with a congenital heart defect. CDR3: CASSVGTGGAPYEQYF. As DNA, the CDR3 is TGTGCCAGTAGTGTCGGGACAGGGGGAGCCCCCTACGAGCAGTACTTC.